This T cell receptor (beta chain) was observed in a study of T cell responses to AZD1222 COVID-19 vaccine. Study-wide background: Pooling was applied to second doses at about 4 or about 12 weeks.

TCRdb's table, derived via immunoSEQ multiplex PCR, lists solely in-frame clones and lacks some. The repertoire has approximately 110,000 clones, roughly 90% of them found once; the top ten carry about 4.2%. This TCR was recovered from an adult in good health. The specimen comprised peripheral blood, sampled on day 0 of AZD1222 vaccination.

CDR3 DNA: TGTGCCAGCACGCCGGGGACTAGCGGGAGCAACGAGCAGTACTTC. Its protein is CASTPGTSGSNEQYF. V is TRBV28 and J is TRBJ2-7, with 14 bases fitting TRBD2. CDR3 size: 15 residues. The V gene's germline CDR1 is MDHEN and CDR2 SYDVKM. Trimming cost V 7 bases and J 5 bases; bases outside gene matches: 7.